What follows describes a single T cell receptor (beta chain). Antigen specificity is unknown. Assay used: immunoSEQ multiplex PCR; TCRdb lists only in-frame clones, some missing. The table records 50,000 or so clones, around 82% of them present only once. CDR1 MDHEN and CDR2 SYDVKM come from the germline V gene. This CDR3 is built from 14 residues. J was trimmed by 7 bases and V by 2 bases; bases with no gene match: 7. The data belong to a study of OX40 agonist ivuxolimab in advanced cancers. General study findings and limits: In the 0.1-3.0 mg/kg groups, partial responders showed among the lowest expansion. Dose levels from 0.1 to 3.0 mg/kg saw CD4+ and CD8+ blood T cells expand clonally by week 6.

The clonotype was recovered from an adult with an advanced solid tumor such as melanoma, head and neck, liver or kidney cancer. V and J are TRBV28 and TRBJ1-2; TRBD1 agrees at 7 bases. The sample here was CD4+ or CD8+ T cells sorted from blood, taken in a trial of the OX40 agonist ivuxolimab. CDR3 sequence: CASSLGRGERGYTF. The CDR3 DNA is TGTGCCAGCAGTTTAGGCAGGGGGGAACGTGGCTACACCTTC.